Reported below is one TCR beta chain. This specimen belongs to a study of CD8+CD57+ T cells in acquired aplastic anemia. Whole-study context: On average, sorted CD4+ and CD8+ cells gave around 3.3 ug of DNA.

The CDR3 loop spans 15 amino acids. The germline V and J ends were trimmed by 3 bases and 3 bases, with 15 bases remaining between them. Germline CDR1 is SGDLS and CDR2 is YYNGEE. Flow cytometry had shown expanded CD8+CD57+ cells in the patients chosen for sequencing. It was genomic DNA that served as the template for profiling TCR beta VDJ and CDR3. MiXCR, run by TCRdb on the reads, gives a single entry per CDR3 protein. Of about 200,000 distinct CDR3 sequences detected, 65% appear once; the ten largest clones hold under 60%. The chain couples TRBV9 to TRBJ2-5; D is unresolved. Sequenced input: sorted CD4+, CD8+, or CD8+CD57+ T cells (not recorded which) from PBMCs. This sequence originates from a human donor with aplastic anemia. CDR3 residues: CASSAGSPVEETQYF. The CDR3 nucleotides are TGTGCCAGCAGCGCCGGGTCCCCCGTCGAAGAGACCCAGTACTTC.